These 27 T cell receptor beta chains originate from one sample sequenced in a study of blood T cell repertoires in COVID-19. Repertoires were generated with immunoSEQ multiplex PCR, while TCRdb's copy carries only in-frame clones and drops some. The sample has hundreds of thousands of clones, roughly 90% seen once. Sequenced input: peripheral blood. The receptors stem from a woman aged 55-69 years with COVID-19, enrolled during active disease.

The V call is TRBV7-2, the J call TRBJ2-3, with a possible D match to TRBD1 (6 bases). The CDR3 is 15 amino acids. The V gene lost 2 bases and the J gene lost 0 bases, with 9 bases spanning the gap. Germline V lookup: CDR1 SGHTA, CDR2 FQGNSA. The CDR3 DNA reads TGTGCCAGCAGCTTACAGGGGCTGAGCACAGATACGCAGTATTTT. Amino acids: CASSLQGLSTDTQYF.

V gene TRBV12-5 combines with J gene TRBJ2-1; D remains ambiguous. The V gene's germline CDR1 is LGHNT and CDR2 FRNRAP. The V end lost 3 bases, the J end lost 1 base, and 4 bases lay between the germline ends. The length of the CDR3 is 13 residues. The CDR3, as DNA: TGTGCTAGTGGTTTACGGTCCTACAATGAGCAGTTCTTC. Translation gives CASGLRSYNEQFF.

CDR3 region: CASSYDPTFKGYTF. The CDR3 bases are TGTGCCAGCAGTTACGATCCCACTTTCAAAGGCTACACCTTC. The chain recombines TRBV6-2 or TRBV6-3 with TRBJ1-2; D is undetermined. Germline V gives CDR1 MNHEY, CDR2 SVGEGT. The CDR3 contains 14 residues. V was pared by 2 bases and J by 8 bases, with 15 bases between.

The genes are TRBV6-5 and TRBJ1-1; D gene unclear. CDR1 and CDR2 (germline): MNHEY, SVGAGI. This CDR3 has 13 amino acids. The V end was cut by 6 bases, the J end by 0 bases, with 8 bases between. For the CDR3, the DNA is TGTGCCAGCAGGGTCACAGTGAACACTGAAGCTTTCTTT. It yields the protein CASRVTVNTEAFF.

The chain employs TRBV29-1 and TRBJ2-1, with D possibly TRBD1 on 5 matching bases. V was shortened by 3 bases and J by 4 bases, with 19 bases between the two germline ends. CDR1 is SQVTM and CDR2 is ANQGSEA in the germline V gene. This CDR3 comprises 16 residues. CDR3 sequence: CSVELIRAGLYNEQFF. The CDR3 DNA sequence: TGCAGCGTTGAGCTGATAAGAGCAGGGCTTTACAATGAGCAGTTCTTC.

V usage is TRBV11-2 and J usage is TRBJ2-1; 11 bases are shared with TRBD2. This CDR3 comprises 15 residues. Germline V lookup: CDR1 SGHAT, CDR2 FQNNGV. V gave up 2 bases and J gave up 4 bases; unmatched junction bases: 1. The DNA of the CDR3 is TGTGCCAGCAGCTTACTAGCGGGGGGATACAATGAGCAGTTCTTC. Amino acids: CASSLLAGGYNEQFF.

This rearrangement joins TRBV7-9 to TRBJ1-2; no clear D gene. V was cut by 4 bases and J by 6 bases, with 9 bases left in between. The CDR3 sequence is 12 residues long. Germline CDR1 and CDR2: SEHNR and FQNEAQ (reference sequence). CDR3 residues: CASSSHTNGYTF. CDR3 nucleotide sequence: TGTGCCAGCAGCTCGCATACTAATGGCTACACCTTC.

The chain couples TRBV5-1 to TRBJ2-3; TRBD2 matches 11 bases. V was pared by 0 bases and J by 4 bases, with 7 bases of the junction left unmatched. This CDR3 region has 17 residues. Looked up from germline, CDR1 is SGHRS and CDR2 is YFSETQ. CDR3 sequence (DNA): TGCGCCAGCAGCTTGGCCGCTAGCGGGGGGCCGGCAGATACGCAGTATTTT. This translates into CASSLAASGGPADTQYF.

The chain has TRBV5-5 and TRBJ2-2, with 8 bases matching TRBD1. This CDR3 contains 14 residues. The germline CDR1 and CDR2 sequences are SGHKS and YYEKEE (reference sequence). V was pared by 4 bases and J by 8 bases, with 7 bases of the junction left unmatched. The CDR3 protein is CASSRTGLEGELFF. CDR3 coding DNA: TGTGCCAGCAGCCGGACAGGGTTGGAGGGGGAGCTGTTTTTT.

This chain uses TRBV29-1 with TRBJ1-1; D unresolved. The V end was cut by 0 bases, the J end by 10 bases, with 12 bases between. The CDR3 runs to 12 residues. CDR1 SQVTM and CDR2 ANQGSEA come from the germline V gene. Written as DNA, the CDR3 is TGCAGCGTTGAAGACCTGGCCTCGGGAGCTTTCTTT. It translates to CSVEDLASGAFF.

This chain uses TRBV6-5 with TRBJ2-2; 7 nucleotides align to TRBD1. Germline V CDR1 and CDR2: MNHEY, SVGAGI. The J segment lost 6 bases and the V segment lost 6 bases, leaving 4 bases of the junction unmatched. CDR3 size: 13 residues. In nucleotides, the CDR3 is TGTGCCAGCAGGACGACAGGGTCCGGGGAGCTGTTTTTT. Translating it yields CASRTTGSGELFF.

This clone showed up just a few times. This chain's CDR3 is CASSNGLYQPQHF. CDR3 bases: TGTGCCAGCTCCAACGGACTTTATCAGCCCCAGCATTTT. V is TRBV27 and J is TRBJ1-5; D remains unclear. Germline V lookup: CDR1 MNHEY, CDR2 SMNVEV (reference sequence). The CDR3 loop spans 13 amino acids. Trimming took off 8 bases at V and 5 bases at J, with 13 bases between the two ends.

This chain connects TRBV6-2 or TRBV6-3 to TRBJ2-3; 12 nucleotides agree with TRBD2. This CDR3 contains 19 residues. Germline assignment: CDR1 MNHEY and CDR2 SVGEGT. V trimming: 5 bases; J trimming: 4 bases; junction bases outside the gene matches: 16. DNA of the CDR3: TGTGCCAGCAGTCCAAAAGACGGACTAGCGGGGAGTTTTCCAGATACGCAGTATTTT. This translates into CASSPKDGLAGSFPDTQYF.

This chain links TRBV9 with TRBJ2-5, with 7 nucleotides matching TRBD1. Germline CDR1 is SGDLS and CDR2 is YYNGEE. Unmatched junction bases numbered 9, after V lost 8 bases and J lost 2 bases. This CDR3 is 14 amino acids long. Here the CDR3 reads CASLRQGEQETQYF. CDR3 DNA sequence: TGTGCCAGTCTAAGACAGGGCGAACAAGAGACCCAGTACTTC.

The genes are TRBV7-2 and TRBJ2-3; tentatively, D is TRBD2 (7 bases). Trimming cost V 8 bases and J 0 bases, with 9 bases left between them. Germline V gives CDR1 SGHTA, CDR2 FQGNSA. CDR3 length: 13 amino acids. The CDR3 protein is CASRGASTDTQYF. The CDR3 bases are TGTGCCAGCCGGGGGGCCAGCACAGATACGCAGTATTTT.

The chain recombines TRBV30 with TRBJ2-3, with TRBD2 matching over 10 bases. The CDR3 covers 15 residues. The germline gives CDR1 GTSNPN, CDR2 SVGIG (reference sequence). The V segment lost 5 bases and the J segment 5 bases; nucleotides outside the gene matches: 10. The CDR3 DNA reads as TGTGCCTGGGGTAGTAGCGGGGGGAGAGGAGATACGCAGTATTTT. Translated, it gives CAWGSSGGRGDTQYF. Looking up the rest from reference TRBV30 and TRBJ2-3 gives the full variable domain: SQTIHQWPATLVQPVGSPLSLECTVEGTSNPNLYWYRQAAGRGLQLLFYSVGIGQISSEVPQNLSASRPQDRQFILSSKKLLLSDSGFYLCAWGSSGGRGDTQYFGPGTRLTVL.

The V call is TRBV18, the J call TRBJ1-2; tentative D call: TRBD1 (5 bases). Trimming shortened V by 5 bases and J by 5 bases, and 24 bases separated the two germline ends. The V gene's germline CDR1 is KGHSH and CDR2 LQKENI. This CDR3 comprises 17 residues. The CDR3 protein is CASSSTTSRVGSYGYTF. The CDR3 DNA reads TGTGCCAGCTCATCGACCACTTCCAGGGTTGGCTCTTATGGCTACACCTTC.

The V call is TRBV5-1, the J call TRBJ1-2; 8 bases are a match to TRBD1. Losses at the gene ends were 0 bases for V and 5 bases for J; bases not matched to a gene: 9. In germline, CDR1 is SGHRS, CDR2 YFSETQ. This CDR3 has 16 amino acids. CDR3 in DNA: TGCGCCAGCAGCTTGGCCATGGGGACAGGCAGTTATGGCTACACCTTC. Its protein product is CASSLAMGTGSYGYTF. The complete variable domain, with remaining parts taken from reference TRBV5-1 and TRBJ1-2, reads KAGVTQTPRYLIKTRGQQVTLSCSPISGHRSVSWYQQTPGQGLQFLFEYFSETQRNKGNFPGRFSGRQFSNSRSEMNVSTLELGDSALYLCASSLAMGTGSYGYTFGSGTRLTVV.

V usage is TRBV27 and J usage is TRBJ1-2; 8 nucleotides line up with TRBD1. This CDR3 contains 14 residues. The J segment lost 7 bases and the V segment lost 5 bases, leaving 9 bases of the junction unmatched. The germline V gene encodes CDR1 MNHEY and CDR2 SMNVEV (reference sequence). For the CDR3, the DNA is TGTGCCAGCAGTGCCAGGACAGGGATGAGTGGCTACACCTTC. This gives the protein CASSARTGMSGYTF.

The chain recombines TRBV4-3 with TRBJ1-1; tentatively, D is TRBD1 (5 bases). The V and J ends lost 4 bases and 1 base respectively, with 13 bases between them. Germline CDR1 reads LGHNA; CDR2 reads YSLEER. The CDR3 has 15 amino acids. The CDR3, as DNA: TGCGCCAGCAGCCGATTCAGGGTAACGAACACTGAAGCTTTCTTT. Translating gives CASSRFRVTNTEAFF.

The genes are TRBV4-1 and TRBJ1-5; TRBD1 is a possible D gene (5 bases). CDR1 and CDR2 from the germline V gene are MGHRA and YSYEKL. The length of the CDR3 is 15 residues. V dropped 6 bases and J dropped 4 bases, with 16 bases sitting between them. CDR3 in amino acids: CASRRYTRGNQPQHF. The CDR3 coding sequence is TGCGCCAGCAGGCGCTATACAAGGGGAAATCAGCCCCAGCATTTT.

The rearrangement uses TRBV21-1 and TRBJ2-2; TRBD2, the table's D call, lacks a check against the DNA. TRBV21-1 is a pseudogene. This CDR3 is built from 17 residues. CDR3 sequence reads: CASSNVRASGDTGELFF. The CDR3 nucleotides read TGTGCCAGCAGCAATGTGCGGGCCTCGGGAGACACCGGGGAGCTGTTTTTT.

This clone was counted between two and nine times. The chain joins TRBV2 to TRBJ1-5; no clear D gene. There are 12 residues in the CDR3. Trimming took off 5 bases at V and 11 bases at J, with 13 bases between the two ends. CDR1 and CDR2 (germline): SNHLY, FYNNEI. The CDR3 loop reads CASSPEVRAQHF. CDR3 DNA: TGTGCCAGCAGTCCGGAGGTTAGGGCCCAGCATTTT.

This chain links TRBV19 with TRBJ1-5; D is undetermined. Germline V gene lookup returns CDR1 LNHDA and CDR2 SQIVND (reference sequence). The CDR3 is 18 amino acids. Trimming stripped 4 bases from V and 0 bases from J, with 19 bases between. The CDR3 nucleotides are TGTGCCAGTAGTAAGGAGGACGGACCTTGGACTAGCAATCAGCCCCAGCATTTT. Amino acid sequence: CASSKEDGPWTSNQPQHF. The full variable domain, with the rest looked up from reference TRBV19 and TRBJ1-5, is DGGITQSPKYLFRKEGQNVTLSCEQNLNHDAMYWYRQDPGQGLRLIYYSQIVNDFQKGDIAEGYSVSREKKESFPLTVTSAQKNPTAFYLCASSKEDGPWTSNQPQHFGDGTRLSIL.

The V and J genes are TRBV19 and TRBJ1-3; D unresolved. The ends were cut back, 7 bases at V and 2 bases at J, with 15 bases in the middle. CDR3 length: 15 residues. Germline V CDR1 and CDR2: LNHDA, SQIVND (reference sequence). The CDR3 nucleotides read TGTGCCAGTACCACCGGAGAGATAGCTGGAAACACCATATATTTT. Amino acids: CASTTGEIAGNTIYF.

V is TRBV3-1 (or the pseudogene TRBV3-2) and J is TRBJ1-3, with D hard to call. The V end was cut by 1 base, the J end by 0 bases, with 10 bases between. The CDR3 loop spans 16 amino acids. Germline V CDR1 and CDR2: LGHDT, YNNKEL (reference sequence). In DNA form, the CDR3 reads TGTGCCAGCAGCCAAGTTGGCGGCATCTCTGGAAACACCATATATTTT. It encodes CASSQVGGISGNTIYF.

The chain joins TRBV14 to TRBJ1-2, with 7 bases matching TRBD1. The germline CDR1 and CDR2 sequences are SGHDN and FVKESK. Unmatched junction bases numbered 8, after V lost 3 bases and J lost 7 bases. CDR3 length: 14 residues. In DNA form, the CDR3 reads TGTGCCAGCAGCCATCGGACAGGAATGTCTGGCTACACCTTC. Amino acids: CASSHRTGMSGYTF.